One sample yielded the 20 T cell receptor beta chains listed below, sequenced in a study of cytomegalovirus exposure and HLA in healthy donors. Use of 60 Vbeta and 13 Jbeta primers characterized the PCR. TCRdb keeps only in-frame clones here, not all; method: immunoSEQ multiplex PCR. The table lists some 160,000 clones, about 64% of them singletons. The source material was PBMCs. The receptors originated from a man aged 55-75 years in good health and CMV-seronegative.

The chain uses TRBV5-6 and TRBJ1-5, with D perhaps TRBD1 (6 bases). This CDR3 has 15 amino acids. V gave up 5 bases and J gave up 10 bases, with 22 bases separating them. CDR1 SGHDT and CDR2 YYEEEE come from the germline V gene. CDR3 coding DNA: TGTGCCAGCAGTCTCCGGGAGGGGGGGGGAGGTCCCCAGCATTTT. Translating it yields CASSLREGGGGPQHF. Filled out from reference TRBV5-6 and TRBJ1-5, the complete variable domain reads DAGVTQSPTHLIKTRGQQVTLRCSPKSGHDTVSWYQQALGQGPQFIFQYYEEEERQRGNFPDRFSGHQFPNYSSELNVNALLLGDSALYLCASSLREGGGGPQHFGDGTRLSIL.

This clone came up a few times. A read error may account for a junction end that differs from germline. DNA of the CDR3: TGTGCCAGCAGTGAACCGGGTCCCAGAATCTTC. Translating gives CASSEPGPRIF. The gene calls are TRBV25-1 and TRBJ2-1; D remains unclear. The CDR3 extends over 11 amino acids. Germline loops: CDR1 MGHDK, CDR2 SYGVNS.

The rearrangement links TRBV16 to TRBJ1-1; TRBD1 agrees at 8 bases. Germline V gene data show CDR1 as KGHSY and CDR2 as FQNENV. The CDR3 has 16 amino acids. J gave up 3 bases and V 4 bases, and 10 bases lay outside the gene matches. The DNA of the CDR3 is TGTGCCAGCAGCCCCCTGGACAGGGCGGCGGACACTGAAGCTTTCTTT. Its translation is CASSPLDRAADTEAFF. The full variable domain, with the rest looked up from reference TRBV16 and TRBJ1-1, is GEEVAQTPKHLVRGEGQKAKLYCAPIKGHSYVFWYQQVLKNEFKFLISFQNENVFDETGMPKERFSAKCLPNSPCSLEIQATKLEDSAVYFCASSPLDRAADTEAFFGQGTRLTVV.

The DNA of the CDR3 is TGCGCCAGCAGTCCTCCCGGGACAGGGAACGAGCAGTACTTC. Translated, it gives CASSPPGTGNEQYF. V usage is TRBV10-2 and J usage is TRBJ2-7; 9 positions agree with TRBD1. V gave up 5 bases and J gave up 5 bases; unmatched junction bases: 7. The germline CDR1 and CDR2 sequences are WSHSY and SAAADI. The CDR3 loop spans 14 amino acids.

This clone has more than one count but fewer than ten. The V gene is TRBV5-1, the J gene TRBJ1-1, with D maybe TRBD1 (6 bases). The CDR3 totals 12 residues. In germline, CDR1 is SGHRS, CDR2 YFSETQ. Trimming took off 1 base at V and 6 bases at J, with 7 bases between the two ends. The chain's CDR3 is CASSLTGSEAFF. CDR3 nucleotides: TGCGCCAGCAGCTTGACAGGGTCTGAAGCTTTCTTT. Using reference TRBV5-1 and TRBJ1-1 for the parts outside the CDR3, the full variable domain is KAGVTQTPRYLIKTRGQQVTLSCSPISGHRSVSWYQQTPGQGLQFLFEYFSETQRNKGNFPGRFSGRQFSNSRSEMNVSTLELGDSALYLCASSLTGSEAFFGQGTRLTVV.

The rearrangement uses TRBV28 and TRBJ1-2, with 7 nucleotides matching TRBD1. The ends lost 1 base at V and 3 bases at J; junction bases unmatched: 5. This CDR3 has 15 amino acids. CDR1 MDHEN and CDR2 SYDVKM come from the germline V gene. In nucleotides, the CDR3 is TGTGCCAGCAGTTTATACCCCGGGACAGACTATGGCTACACCTTC. Translated: CASSLYPGTDYGYTF.

The chain combines TRBV10-1 with TRBJ2-7; D may be TRBD2 (5 bases). V lost 3 bases and J lost 3, with 12 bases in between. Germline CDR1 reads WNHNN; CDR2 reads SYGVQD (reference sequence). The CDR3 contains 14 residues. CDR3 sequence (DNA): TGCGCCAGCAGTGAAGGCGGGCCCCGCTACGAGCAGTACTTC. It encodes CASSEGGPRYEQYF.

The CDR3 spells CASSQAFSSYNEQFF. The CDR3 DNA reads TGTGCCAGCAGCCAAGCCTTCTCTTCCTACAATGAGCAGTTCTTC. The chain combines TRBV14 with TRBJ2-1; D is ambiguous. With 1 base removed from V and 1 base from J, the gap between germline ends came to 8 bases. This CDR3 is built from 15 residues. Germline assignment: CDR1 SGHDN and CDR2 FVKESK.

This clone came up once. The genes are TRBV6-5 and TRBJ2-1; possibly TRBD1 for D (7 bases). The CDR3 loop spans 13 amino acids. From germline, CDR1 is MNHEY and CDR2 SVGAGI. V gave up 5 bases and J gave up 10 bases, with 15 bases separating them. In DNA, the CDR3 is TGTGCCAGCAGTAAACAGGGGACTGGGGAGCAGTTCTTC. This sequence encodes CASSKQGTGEQFF.

This clone has only a few counts. V is TRBV19 and J is TRBJ1-5; 9 bases match TRBD1. Trimming removed 5 bases from V and 5 bases from J; junction bases left unmatched: 1. The CDR3 runs to 13 residues. In germline, CDR1 is LNHDA, CDR2 SQIVND (reference sequence). The CDR3 region is CASSWTGDQPQHF. The CDR3 DNA reads as TGTGCCAGTAGTTGGACAGGGGATCAGCCCCAGCATTTT.

This chain joins TRBV29-1 and TRBJ2-7; 8 bases align to TRBD1. This CDR3 comprises 13 residues. The V segment lost 6 bases and the J segment 3 bases; nucleotides outside the gene matches: 7. Germline lookup yields CDR1 SQVTM and CDR2 ANQGSEA. The CDR3 spells CSVEGQEDYEQYF. In nucleotides, the CDR3 is TGCAGCGTCGAGGGACAGGAAGACTACGAGCAGTACTTC.

The chain couples TRBV5-1 to TRBJ2-2; D gene uncertain. Trimming stripped 4 bases from V and 8 bases from J, with 9 bases between. The CDR3 has 12 residues. CDR1 and CDR2 (germline): SGHRS, YFSETQ. CDR3 amino acids: CASSLPRGELFF. CDR3 nucleotides: TGCGCCAGCAGCCTCCCTCGGGGGGAGCTGTTTTTT.

V is TRBV6-6 and J is TRBJ1-1; 7 nucleotides line up with TRBD1. The CDR3 totals 16 residues. V shed 5 bases and J 1 base; nucleotides not matched to a gene: 10. Germline loops: CDR1 MNHNY, CDR2 SVGAGI (reference sequence). The CDR3 loop reads CASSPTGDGKNTEAFF. The CDR3 DNA reads TGTGCCAGCAGTCCCACAGGGGACGGGAAGAACACTGAAGCTTTCTTT.

The chain couples TRBV2 to TRBJ1-4; 8 nucleotides agree with TRBD1. The CDR3 runs 15 residues. The germline V gene encodes CDR1 SNHLY and CDR2 FYNNEI. With V trimmed by 6 bases and J by 4 bases, 7 bases remained unmatched. The CDR3 spells CASRADRGINEKLFF. The DNA of the CDR3 is TGTGCCAGCAGGGCCGACAGGGGAATTAATGAAAAACTGTTTTTT.

The V gene is TRBV5-8, the J gene TRBJ2-7; no firm D call. Germline V gives CDR1 SGHTS, CDR2 YDEGEE. Trimming removed 0 bases at V and 5 bases at J, with 9 bases between. The CDR3 runs to 13 residues. CDR3 in DNA: TGTGCCAGCAGCTTGGGAAGGAGAGACGAGCAGTACTTC. It codes for CASSLGRRDEQYF.

The genes are TRBV28 and TRBJ2-7, with D perhaps matching TRBD2 (6 bases). This CDR3 has 14 residues. Germline values: CDR1 MDHEN, CDR2 SYDVKM. The ends were cut back, 8 bases at V and 3 bases at J, with 17 bases in the middle. The CDR3 is CASLRSFGGYEQYF. DNA for the CDR3: TGTGCCAGCTTAAGATCCTTCGGGGGCTACGAGCAGTACTTC. Full variable domain (rest looked up from reference TRBV28 and TRBJ2-7): DVKVTQSSRYLVKRTGEKVFLECVQDMDHENMFWYRQDPGLGLRLIYFSYDVKMKEKGDIPEGYSVSREKKERFSLILESASTNQTSMYLCASLRSFGGYEQYFGPGTRLTVT.

This chain joins TRBV13 and TRBJ2-7, with D possibly matching TRBD2 (6 bases). Trimming removed 3 bases at V and 6 bases at J, with 15 bases between. Germline V gene data show CDR1 as PRHDT and CDR2 as FYEKMQ (reference sequence). The CDR3 length is 14 residues. The CDR3 protein is CASSFSNIGGEQYF. For the CDR3, the DNA is TGTGCCAGCAGCTTTTCAAATATCGGGGGCGAGCAGTACTTC.

V is TRBV6-5 and J is TRBJ2-5, with a weak D call TRBD1 (5 bases). The CDR3 loop spans 13 amino acids. Germline V lookup: CDR1 MNHEY, CDR2 SVGAGI. V lost 4 bases to trimming and J lost 0 bases, with 6 bases between them. This CDR3 is CASSLTDQETQYF. The DNA of the CDR3 is TGTGCCAGCAGTTTGACAGACCAAGAGACCCAGTACTTC.

V usage is TRBV5-4 and J usage is TRBJ2-3, with TRBD1 identical over 9 bases. Germline values: CDR1 SGHNT, CDR2 YYREEE (reference sequence). The V gene end was trimmed by 0 bases and the J gene end by 8 bases; junction bases not matched to a gene: 10. The CDR3 extends over 16 amino acids. CDR3 sequence (DNA): TGTGCCAGCAGCTTGGCCGGGACAGGGCAAGGGGGTACGCAGTATTTT. Protein product: CASSLAGTGQGGTQYF.

This chain joins TRBV27 and TRBJ2-2; 9 bases are shared with TRBD1. With V trimmed by 5 bases and J by 1 base, 2 bases remained unmatched. The CDR3 is 15 residues long. The germline V gene has CDR1 MNHEY and CDR2 SMNVEV (reference sequence). The CDR3 bases are TGTGCCAGCAGTCGGGACAGGGTGAACACCGGGGAGCTGTTTTTT. This encodes CASSRDRVNTGELFF.